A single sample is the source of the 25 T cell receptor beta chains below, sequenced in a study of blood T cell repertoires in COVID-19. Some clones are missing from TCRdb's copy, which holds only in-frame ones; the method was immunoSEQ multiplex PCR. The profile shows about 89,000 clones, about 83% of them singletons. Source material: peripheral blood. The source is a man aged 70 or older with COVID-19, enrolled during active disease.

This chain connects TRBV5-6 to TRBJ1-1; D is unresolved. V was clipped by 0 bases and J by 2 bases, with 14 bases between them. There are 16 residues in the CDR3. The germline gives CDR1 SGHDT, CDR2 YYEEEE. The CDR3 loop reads CASSLAEPTRNTEAFF. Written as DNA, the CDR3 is TGTGCCAGCAGCTTGGCGGAGCCAACGCGAAACACTGAAGCTTTCTTT.

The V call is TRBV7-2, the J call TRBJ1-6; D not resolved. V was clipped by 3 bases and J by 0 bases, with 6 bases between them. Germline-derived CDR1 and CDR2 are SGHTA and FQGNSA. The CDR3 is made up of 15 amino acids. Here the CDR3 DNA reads TGTGCCAGCAGCTTTGGGAGCTCCTATAATTCACCCCTCCACTTT. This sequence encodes CASSFGSSYNSPLHF.

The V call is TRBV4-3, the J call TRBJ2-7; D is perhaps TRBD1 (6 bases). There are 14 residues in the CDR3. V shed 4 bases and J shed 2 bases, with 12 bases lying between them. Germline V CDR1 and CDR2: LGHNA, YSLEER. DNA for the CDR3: TGCGCCAGCAGCCGAGTACAGGGCCCCTACGAGCAGTACTTC. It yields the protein CASSRVQGPYEQYF.

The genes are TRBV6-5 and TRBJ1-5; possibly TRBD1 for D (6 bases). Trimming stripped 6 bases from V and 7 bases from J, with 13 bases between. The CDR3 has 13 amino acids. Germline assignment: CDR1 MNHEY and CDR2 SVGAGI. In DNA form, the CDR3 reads TGTGCCAGCAGCCTAACAGGGTCCCAGCCCCAGCATTTT. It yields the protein CASSLTGSQPQHF.

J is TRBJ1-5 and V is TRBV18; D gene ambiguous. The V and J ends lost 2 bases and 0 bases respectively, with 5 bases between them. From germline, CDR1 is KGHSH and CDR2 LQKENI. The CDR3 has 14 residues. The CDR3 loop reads CASSPINSNQPQHF. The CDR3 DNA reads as TGTGCCAGCTCACCAATAAATAGCAATCAGCCCCAGCATTTT.

The chain's CDR3 is CASSLRASGRNIQYF. CDR3 coding DNA: TGTGCCAGCAGCTTAAGGGCTAGCGGGAGAAACATTCAGTACTTC. V is TRBV7-2 and J is TRBJ2-4; 10 bases agree with TRBD2. The CDR3 extends over 15 amino acids. Germline-derived CDR1 and CDR2 are SGHTA and FQGNSA. The V and J ends lost 2 bases and 6 bases, in that order; junction bases with no gene match: 4.

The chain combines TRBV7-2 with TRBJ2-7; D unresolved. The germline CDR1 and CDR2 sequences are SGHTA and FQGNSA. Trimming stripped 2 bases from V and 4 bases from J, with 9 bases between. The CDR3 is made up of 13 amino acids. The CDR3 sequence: CASSLITPYEQYF. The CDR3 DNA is TGTGCCAGCAGCTTAATTACACCATACGAGCAGTACTTC. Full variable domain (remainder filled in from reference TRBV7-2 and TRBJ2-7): GAGVSQSPSNKVTEKGKDVELRCDPISGHTALYWYRQSLGQGLEFLIYFQGNSAPDKSGLPSDRFSAERTGGSVSTLTIQRTQQEDSAVYLCASSLITPYEQYFGPGTRLTVT.

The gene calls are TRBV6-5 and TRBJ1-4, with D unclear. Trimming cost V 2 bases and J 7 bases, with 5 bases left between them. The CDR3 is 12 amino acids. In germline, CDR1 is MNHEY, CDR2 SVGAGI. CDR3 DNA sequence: TGTGCCAGCAGTTACGGAGGTGAAAAACTGTTTTTT. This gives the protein CASSYGGEKLFF.

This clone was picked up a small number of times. This CDR3 is CASSQSGNEQYF. The CDR3 DNA reads as TGTGCCAGCAGCCAAAGCGGCAACGAGCAGTACTTC. V usage is TRBV14 and J usage is TRBJ2-7; TRBD2 is a possible D gene (5 bases). Between the trimmed V and J ends, which lost 2 bases and 5 bases, there was a span of 7 bases. The CDR3 extends over 12 amino acids. Germline loops: CDR1 SGHDN, CDR2 FVKESK.

The CDR3 is CASSTQGAILTEAFF. For the CDR3, the DNA is TGTGCCAGCAGCACTCAGGGGGCAATTCTCACTGAAGCTTTCTTT. This chain links TRBV21-1 with TRBJ1-1; the table's D gene call, TRBD1, was not cross checked with the DNA. TRBV21-1 is tagged as a pseudogene. The CDR3 has 15 amino acids.

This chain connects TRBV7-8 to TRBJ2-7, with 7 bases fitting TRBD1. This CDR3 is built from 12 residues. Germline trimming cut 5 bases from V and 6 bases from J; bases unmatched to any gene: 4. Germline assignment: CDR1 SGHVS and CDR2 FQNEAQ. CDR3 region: CASSANRGEQYF. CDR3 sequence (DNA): TGTGCCAGCAGCGCAAACAGGGGCGAGCAGTACTTC.

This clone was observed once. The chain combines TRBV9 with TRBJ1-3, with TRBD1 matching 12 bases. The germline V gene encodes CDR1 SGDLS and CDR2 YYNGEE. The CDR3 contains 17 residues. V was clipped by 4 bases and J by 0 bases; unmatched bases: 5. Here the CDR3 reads CASSRGTGGNSGNTIYF. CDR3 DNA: TGTGCCAGCAGCAGAGGGACAGGGGGCAACTCTGGAAACACCATATATTTT.

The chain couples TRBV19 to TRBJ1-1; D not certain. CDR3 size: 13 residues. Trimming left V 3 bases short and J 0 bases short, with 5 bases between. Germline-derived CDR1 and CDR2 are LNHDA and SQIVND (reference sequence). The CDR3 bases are TGTGCCAGTAGTATTCGGTTGAACACTGAAGCTTTCTTT. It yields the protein CASSIRLNTEAFF.

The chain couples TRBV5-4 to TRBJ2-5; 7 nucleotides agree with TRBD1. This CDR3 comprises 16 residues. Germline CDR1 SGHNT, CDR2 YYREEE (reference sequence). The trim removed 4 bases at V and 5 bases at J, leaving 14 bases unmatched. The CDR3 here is CASSLGSTGVGETQYF. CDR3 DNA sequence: TGTGCCAGCAGCCTGGGATCTACAGGGGTAGGGGAGACCCAGTACTTC.

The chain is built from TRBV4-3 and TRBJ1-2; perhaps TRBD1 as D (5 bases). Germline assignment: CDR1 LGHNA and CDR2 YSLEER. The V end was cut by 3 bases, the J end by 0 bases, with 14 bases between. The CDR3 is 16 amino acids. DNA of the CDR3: TGCGCCAGCAGCCAGCGGGGCGCCTCACCTAACTATGGCTACACCTTC. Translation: CASSQRGASPNYGYTF.

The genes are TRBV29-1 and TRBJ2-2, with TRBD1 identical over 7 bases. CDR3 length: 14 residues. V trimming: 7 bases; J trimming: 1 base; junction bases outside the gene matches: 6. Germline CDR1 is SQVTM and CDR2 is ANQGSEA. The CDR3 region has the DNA TGCAGCGGATCCGGGACAGAGAACACCGGGGAGCTGTTTTTT. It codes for CSGSGTENTGELFF.

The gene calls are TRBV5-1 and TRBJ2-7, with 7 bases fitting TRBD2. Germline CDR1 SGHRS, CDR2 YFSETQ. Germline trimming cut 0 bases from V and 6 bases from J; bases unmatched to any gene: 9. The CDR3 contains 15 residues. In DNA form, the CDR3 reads TGCGCCAGCAGCTTGGTAAGCGGGGCCCCTGGCGAGCAGTACTTC. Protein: CASSLVSGAPGEQYF.

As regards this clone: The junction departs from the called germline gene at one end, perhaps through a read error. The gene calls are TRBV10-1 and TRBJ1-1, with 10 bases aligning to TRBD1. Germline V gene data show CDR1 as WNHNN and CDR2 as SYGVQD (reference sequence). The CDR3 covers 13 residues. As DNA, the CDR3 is TGCGCCAGCAGTGAGCGGGACAGGGGCCCTCGCACTTTT. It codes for CASSERDRGPRTF.

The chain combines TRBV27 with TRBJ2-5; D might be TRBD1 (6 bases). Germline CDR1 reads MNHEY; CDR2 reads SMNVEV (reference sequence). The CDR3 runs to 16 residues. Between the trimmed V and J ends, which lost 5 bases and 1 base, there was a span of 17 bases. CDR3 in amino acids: CASSRGFGGPQETQYF. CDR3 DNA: TGTGCCAGCAGTAGGGGGTTCGGCGGTCCCCAAGAGACCCAGTACTTC.

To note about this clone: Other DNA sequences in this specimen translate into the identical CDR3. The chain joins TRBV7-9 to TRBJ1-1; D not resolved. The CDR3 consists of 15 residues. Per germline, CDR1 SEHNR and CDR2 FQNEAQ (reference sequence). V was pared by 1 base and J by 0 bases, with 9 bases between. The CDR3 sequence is CASSLVGSMNTEAFF. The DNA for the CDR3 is TGTGCCAGCAGCTTAGTCGGGAGCATGAACACTGAAGCTTTCTTT.

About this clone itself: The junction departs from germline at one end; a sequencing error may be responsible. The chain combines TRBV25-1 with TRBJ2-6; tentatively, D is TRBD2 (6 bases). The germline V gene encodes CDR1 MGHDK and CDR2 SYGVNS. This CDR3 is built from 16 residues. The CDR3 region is CTSSLDSGSGANVLTF. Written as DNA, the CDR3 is TGTACCAGCAGTTTGGATAGCGGCTCTGGGGCCAACGTCCTGACTTTC.

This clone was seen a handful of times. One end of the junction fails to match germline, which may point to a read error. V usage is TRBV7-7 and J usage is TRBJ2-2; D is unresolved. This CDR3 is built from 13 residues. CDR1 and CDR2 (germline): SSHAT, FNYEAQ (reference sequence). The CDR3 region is CASSSGSTGELFF. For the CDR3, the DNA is TGTGCTAGCAGCTCCGGTAGTACCGGGGAGCTGTTTTTT.

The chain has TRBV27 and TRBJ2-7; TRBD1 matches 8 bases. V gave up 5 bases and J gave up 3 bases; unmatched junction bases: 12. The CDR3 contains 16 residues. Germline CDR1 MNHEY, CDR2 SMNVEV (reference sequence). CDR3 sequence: CASSPLTGQVFYEQYF. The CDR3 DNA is TGTGCCAGCAGTCCGTTAACGGGACAGGTTTTCTACGAGCAGTACTTC.

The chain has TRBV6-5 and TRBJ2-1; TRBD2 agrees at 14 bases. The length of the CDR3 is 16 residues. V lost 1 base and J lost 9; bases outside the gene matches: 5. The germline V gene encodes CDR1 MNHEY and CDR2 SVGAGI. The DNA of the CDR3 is TGTGCCAGCAGTTACTTCGGGACTAGCGGGAGTACTGAGCAGTTCTTC. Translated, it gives CASSYFGTSGSTEQFF.

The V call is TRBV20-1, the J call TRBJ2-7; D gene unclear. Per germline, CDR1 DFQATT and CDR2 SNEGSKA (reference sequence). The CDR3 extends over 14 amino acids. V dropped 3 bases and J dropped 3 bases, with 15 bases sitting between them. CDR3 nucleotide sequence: TGCAGTGCTAGTCTGCCAGGTCAGCACTACGAGCAGTACTTC. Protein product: CSASLPGQHYEQYF.